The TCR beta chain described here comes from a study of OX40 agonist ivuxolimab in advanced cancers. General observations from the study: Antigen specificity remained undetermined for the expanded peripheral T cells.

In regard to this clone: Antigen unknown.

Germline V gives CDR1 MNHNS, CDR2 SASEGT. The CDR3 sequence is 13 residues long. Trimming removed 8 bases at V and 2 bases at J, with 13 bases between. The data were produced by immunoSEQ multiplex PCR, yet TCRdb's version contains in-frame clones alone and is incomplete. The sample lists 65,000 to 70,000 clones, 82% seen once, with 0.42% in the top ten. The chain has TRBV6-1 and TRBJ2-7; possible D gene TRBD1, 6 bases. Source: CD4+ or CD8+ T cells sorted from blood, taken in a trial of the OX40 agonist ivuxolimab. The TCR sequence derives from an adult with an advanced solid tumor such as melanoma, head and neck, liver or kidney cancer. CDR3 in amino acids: CASSGHLPYEQYF. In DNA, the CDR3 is TGTGCCAGCTCGGGACACCTCCCCTACGAGCAGTACTTC.